A selection of T cell receptor beta chains follows, all from one sample in a study of T cell responses to AZD1222 COVID-19 vaccine. The method was immunoSEQ multiplex PCR; TCRdb's version includes in-frame clones alone and lacks a portion of them. This table lists about 140,000 clones. Source material: peripheral blood. These receptors were collected from an adult in good health. Both conserved end residues are part of each CDR3. A D gene is named only where the DNA matches it firmly.

TRBD1 | TRBJ1-2 | TRBV6-5 | TGTGCCAGCAGTTACACTAAGACGACAGGGCACTATGGCTACACCTTC | CASSYTKTTGHYGYTF
- | TRBJ1-2 | TRBV28 | TGTGCCAGCAGTGCTCCTCCGTGGACAGACAACTATGGCTACACCTTC | CASSAPPWTDNYGYTF
TRBD2 | TRBJ2-3 | TRBV7-2 | TGTGCCAGCAGCTTAGCCTTAGCGGGGGGAGCGGATACGCAGTATTTT | CASSLALAGGADTQYF
- | TRBJ1-2 | TRBV23-1 | TGCGCCAGCCTCTGCACGGACCTAGGGGGCTACACCTTC | CASLCTDLGGYTF
TRBD1 | TRBJ2-2 | TRBV7-6 | TGTGCCAGCAGCTTAGTGACAGGGGTTCCCACCGGGGAGCTGTTTTTT | CASSLVTGVPTGELFF
- | TRBJ1-4 | TRBV6-5 | TGTGCCAGCAGGGTTGGGGGCACTAATGAAAAACTGTTTTTT | CASRVGGTNEKLFF
- | TRBJ1-3 | TRBV9 | TGTGCCAGCAGCGTAGAGTCGGTCTCTGGAAACACCATATATTTT | CASSVESVSGNTIYF
- | TRBJ2-7 | TRBV7-8 | TGTGCCAGCAACACTCTCCGTACCCGGGGAACTACGGGGGAGCAGTACTTC | CASNTLRTRGTTGEQYF
- | TRBJ1-5 | TRBV19 | TGTGCCAGTAGTATATCGAGTTATAGCAATCAGCCCCAGCATTTT | CASSISSYSNQPQHF
TRBD1 | TRBJ1-2 | TRBV19 | TGTGCCAGTAGTCCTCCAGGGGGACAGGGCTACACCTTC | CASSPPGGQGYTF
- | TRBJ1-1 | TRBV18 | TGCGCCAGCTCACCAACTGGGCCAGAAGAAGCTTTCTTT | CASSPTGPEEAFF
- | TRBJ1-3 | TRBV24-1 | TGTGCCACCACCTCCGAAGCCCCAAATGGGGAGGGGTTCTCTGGAAACACCATATATTTT | CATTSEAPNGEGFSGNTIYF
- | TRBJ1-1 | TRBV6-5 | TGTGCCAGCAGTCCCCTGGGGACCTTGAACACTGAAGCTTTCTTT | CASSPLGTLNTEAFF
- | TRBJ1-2 | TRBV28 | TGTGCCAGCAGTCGACCGGGACACCATAACTATGGCTACACCTTC | CASSRPGHHNYGYTF
- | TRBJ1-5 | TRBV15 | TGTGCCACCGGCCCGGCCATAGGCAATCAGCCCCAGCATTTT | CATGPAIGNQPQHF
TRBD1 | TRBJ1-4 | TRBV5-4 | TGTGCCAGCAGCAGCGGGACAGATGAAAAACTGTTTTTT | CASSSGTDEKLFF
- | TRBJ1-2 | TRBV5-5 | TGTGCCAGCAGCTTGGATCTATACGCAGGGACGGGTAACTATGGCTACACCTTC | CASSLDLYAGTGNYGYTF
- | TRBJ2-3 | TRBV9 | TGTGCCAGCAGCCGTACAGGGAGTTCAGATACGCAGTATTTT | CASSRTGSSDTQYF
TRBD2 | TRBJ2-3 | TRBV28 | TGTGCCCGCCGGCGGGGGGGGCTCGCGGGGGGCCCCGCGGATACGCAGTATTTT | CARRRGGLAGGPADTQYF
TRBD1 | TRBJ1-3 | TRBV9 | TGTGCCAGCAGCGTAGAGGGGGCGAGGGGAAACACCATATATTTT | CASSVEGARGNTIYF
- | TRBJ1-1 | TRBV19 | TGTGCCAGTAGTATTCCAGGGATAGACACTGAAGCTTTCTTT | CASSIPGIDTEAFF
TRBD1 | TRBJ1-1 | TRBV6-6 | TGTGCCAGCAGTTACCGGGACAGGGGTGGTGAAGCTTTCTTT | CASSYRDRGGEAFF
TRBD1 | TRBJ1-1 | TRBV7-6 | TGTGCCAGCAGCCTGGCACAGGGGAGGAACACTGAAGCTTTCTTT | CASSLAQGRNTEAFF
- | TRBJ2-4 | TRBV18 | TGTGCCAGCTCACCATCCAGGACAGAGCAAAACATTCAGTACTTC | CASSPSRTEQNIQYF
- | TRBJ1-5 | TRBV29-1 | TGCAGCGTTGGGTCAGGGAATCAGCCCCAGCATTTT | CSVGSGNQPQHF